Sequencing of this TCR beta chain was carried out in a study of long-term antiretroviral therapy in people with HIV. At the level of the study: First collections came about a decade before the 2015 immediate-ART recommendation. General observations from the study: In HIV, the repertoires covered a tighter span of CDR3 lengths than in controls. On ART adherence, viral resistance or therapy changes, no data were available.

Survey level was the resolution at which the v3.0 immunoSEQ assay ran. Sequencing set out to capture about 40,000-50,000 T-cell genomes per sample. The data were produced by immunoSEQ multiplex PCR, yet TCRdb's version contains in-frame clones alone and is incomplete. The sample yields 15,000 to 20,000 clones, around 77% seen once. In this sample, this clone turned up a few times. The antigen remains unidentified. In germline, CDR1 is MNHNY, CDR2 SVGAGI (reference sequence). V shed 11 bases and J 0 bases; nucleotides not matched to a gene: 4. This CDR3 spans 13 amino acids. Sequenced material: unsorted PBMCs, taken 2.3 years after starting antiretroviral therapy. The sequence came from a woman aged 40-49 years with HIV. The chain combines TRBV6-6 with TRBJ1-3, with 7 bases fitting TRBD1. CDR3 nucleotides: TGTGCCGGGACAGCGAGCTCTGGAAACACCATATATTTT. The encoded protein is CAGTASSGNTIYF.